Following are 30 T cell receptor beta chains from one sample sequenced in a study of siplizumab effects on memory and regulatory T cells. The method was immunoSEQ multiplex PCR; TCRdb's version includes in-frame clones alone and lacks a portion of them. The sample lists roughly 120,000 clones; around nine tenths were seen once. Input material: CD4+ T cells sorted from blood. These receptors came from a human donor in good health.

Only one count was recorded for this clone. The V call is TRBV18, the J call TRBJ2-5; 13 bases line up with TRBD2. Unmatched junction bases numbered 8, after V lost 3 bases and J lost 4 bases. Germline lookup yields CDR1 KGHSH and CDR2 LQKENI. This CDR3 region has 17 residues. This chain's CDR3 is CASSPRTSGGRGETQYF. The CDR3 DNA reads TGTGCCAGCTCACCGAGGACTAGCGGGGGCCGGGGAGAGACCCAGTACTTC.

The V gene is TRBV5-1, the J gene TRBJ2-2; D remains ambiguous. Trimming pared 6 bases from V and 0 bases from J, leaving 6 bases between. Germline CDR1 reads SGHRS; CDR2 reads YFSETQ. The CDR3 has 13 residues. The CDR3 region is CASNTANTGELFF. The CDR3 DNA sequence: TGCGCCAGCAATACAGCGAACACCGGGGAGCTGTTTTTT.

Only a few counts were recorded for this clone. The gene calls are TRBV12-5 and TRBJ1-3; the D is unclear. Trimming shortened V by 8 bases and J by 2 bases, and 7 bases separated the two germline ends. The germline V gene encodes CDR1 LGHNT and CDR2 FRNRAP. This CDR3 contains 12 residues. In DNA form, the CDR3 reads TGTGCTAGTCTTGGGGCTGGAAACACCATATATTTT. Translating it yields CASLGAGNTIYF.

The V gene is TRBV5-4, the J gene TRBJ2-5, with TRBD1 matching over 8 bases. In germline, CDR1 is SGHNT, CDR2 YYREEE (reference sequence). With V trimmed by 6 bases and J by 5 bases, 3 bases remained unmatched. This CDR3 comprises 12 residues. The CDR3 loop is CASTRTGETQYF. In DNA form, the CDR3 reads TGTGCCAGCACCCGGACAGGGGAGACCCAGTACTTC.

V is TRBV11-2 and J is TRBJ1-2; 7 bases are a match to TRBD1. The length of the CDR3 is 15 residues. Trimming took 5 bases from V and 2 from J; bases not matched to a gene: 8. Germline V gene data show CDR1 as SGHAT and CDR2 as FQNNGV. CDR3 loop: CASSPHRGPNYGYTF. The CDR3 DNA follows: TGTGCCAGCAGCCCTCACAGGGGACCCAACTATGGCTACACCTTC.

The chain is built from TRBV2 and TRBJ1-4; D is unresolved. The germline CDR1 and CDR2 sequences are SNHLY and FYNNEI. V was cut by 2 bases and J by 8 bases, with 12 bases left in between. The CDR3 consists of 14 residues. CDR3 sequence reads: CASSERRAGEKLFF. The CDR3 nucleotides read TGTGCCAGCAGTGAACGGAGGGCAGGAGAAAAACTGTTTTTT.

This clone came up once. The junction and the germline gene differ at one end; a read error may be behind it. This chain connects TRBV27 to TRBJ1-5; maybe TRBD1 (5 bases). Germline V gene lookup returns CDR1 MNHEY and CDR2 SMNVEV (reference sequence). The CDR3 extends over 13 amino acids. The CDR3 protein is CASSSGFNQPRHF. CDR3 coding DNA: TGTGCCAGCAGTTCAGGGTTTAATCAGCCCCGGCATTTT.

This chain connects TRBV4-1 to TRBJ2-2; 7 bases line up with TRBD1. Germline CDR1 reads MGHRA; CDR2 reads YSYEKL. V lost 4 bases to trimming and J lost 6 bases; unmatched junction nucleotides: 11. The CDR3 has 16 residues. The CDR3 DNA reads as TGCGCCAGCAGCCCCAAGAGGGGGCTAGGACCCGGGGAGCTGTTTTTT. Protein: CASSPKRGLGPGELFF.

This clone was picked up one time. This rearrangement joins TRBV10-3 to TRBJ1-5, with 10 bases that match TRBD1. From germline, CDR1 is ENHRY and CDR2 SYGVKD. The CDR3 has 14 amino acids. The V and J ends lost 9 bases and 7 bases, in that order; junction bases with no gene match: 9. The CDR3 loop reads CAIAGTGAGQPQHF. The CDR3 nucleotides read TGTGCCATTGCCGGGACAGGGGCAGGGCAGCCCCAGCATTTT.

A word on this clone: At one end, the junction sequence differs from germline, possibly due to a read error. The chain carries TRBV27 and TRBJ1-2; D is unclear. The germline V gene has CDR1 MNHEY and CDR2 SMNVEV (reference sequence). The CDR3 is 13 amino acids. CDR3: CASSPAFLGFIAF. The DNA for the CDR3 is TGTGCCAGCAGTCCCGCTTTTTTGGGTTTTATCGCCTTC.

The chain uses TRBV19 and TRBJ2-3; D is possibly TRBD1 (6 bases). This CDR3 spans 13 amino acids. Looked up from germline, CDR1 is LNHDA and CDR2 is SQIVND (reference sequence). Between the trimmed V and J ends, which lost 5 bases and 7 bases, there was a span of 13 bases. CDR3 sequence (DNA): TGTGCCAGTAGTCAACAGGGAACAAATACGCAGTATTTT. This gives the protein CASSQQGTNTQYF.

The rearrangement links TRBV6-6 to TRBJ2-7; 7 positions agree with TRBD1. With 0 bases clipped from V and 7 bases from J, the junction kept 6 bases outside the gene matches. Germline lookup yields CDR1 MNHNY and CDR2 SVGAGI (reference sequence). This CDR3 contains 14 residues. In DNA, the CDR3 is TGTGCCAGCAGTTACTCGACAGGGCTCCGGGAGCAGTACTTC. It translates to CASSYSTGLREQYF.

The count of this clone is one. The genes are TRBV10-3 and TRBJ2-1; 9 bases fit TRBD1. CDR1 and CDR2 (germline): ENHRY, SYGVKD. This CDR3 is 14 amino acids long. J gave up 0 bases and V 6 bases, and 0 bases lay outside the gene matches. The CDR3 protein is CAIRTGGSYNEQFF. As DNA, the CDR3 is TGTGCCATCAGGACAGGGGGCTCCTACAATGAGCAGTTCTTC.

This sequence joins TRBV6-5 and TRBJ2-5, with D maybe TRBD2 (6 bases). Germline CDR1 and CDR2: MNHEY and SVGAGI. Trimming shortened V by 6 bases and J by 4 bases, and 12 bases separated the two germline ends. The CDR3 runs to 13 residues. The CDR3 coding sequence is TGTGCCAGCAGCCGGGACTTTCGAGAGACCCAGTACTTC. Translating gives CASSRDFRETQYF.

The V gene is TRBV2, the J gene TRBJ2-5; D is unclear. The V gene lost 0 bases and the J gene lost 5 bases, with 7 bases spanning the gap. The CDR3 is 13 residues long. In germline, CDR1 is SNHLY, CDR2 FYNNEI. CDR3 protein: CASSEALRETQYF. CDR3 DNA sequence: TGTGCCAGCAGTGAAGCGCTTCGGGAGACCCAGTACTTC. The complete variable domain, with remaining parts taken from reference TRBV2 and TRBJ2-5, reads EPEVTQTPSHQVTQMGQEVILRCVPISNHLYFYWYRQILGQKVEFLVSFYNNEISEKSEIFDDQFSVERPDGSNFTLKIRSTKLEDSAMYFCASSEALRETQYFGPGTRLLVL.

The chain employs TRBV7-8 and TRBJ2-7; possibly TRBD2 for D (7 bases). The germline V gene encodes CDR1 SGHVS and CDR2 FQNEAQ. Trimming removed 3 bases from V and 0 bases from J, with 12 bases in between. The CDR3 is 15 amino acids. The CDR3 sequence is CASSLGGAGSYEQYF. DNA for the CDR3: TGTGCCAGCAGCTTGGGGGGGGCGGGCTCCTACGAGCAGTACTTC.

The gene calls are TRBV29-1 and TRBJ1-2; 8 bases line up with TRBD1. The J segment lost 0 bases and the V segment lost 3 bases, leaving 3 bases of the junction unmatched. The germline V gene has CDR1 SQVTM and CDR2 ANQGSEA. This CDR3 is 14 amino acids long. CDR3 sequence reads: CSVETGATNYGYTF. CDR3 nucleotide sequence: TGCAGCGTTGAGACAGGGGCAACTAACTATGGCTACACCTTC. Combining the CDR3 with reference TRBV29-1 and TRBJ1-2 gives the whole variable domain SAVISQKPSRDICQRGTSLTIQCQVDSQVTMMFWYRQQPGQSLTLIATANQGSEATYESGFVIDKFPISRPNLTFSTLTVSNMSPEDSSIYLCSVETGATNYGYTFGSGTRLTVV.

V and J are TRBV4-1 and TRBJ2-2; 8 bases agree with TRBD2. Germline assignment: CDR1 MGHRA and CDR2 YSYEKL. Losses at the gene ends were 4 bases for V and 7 bases for J; bases not matched to a gene: 11. This CDR3 is built from 16 residues. CDR3 protein: CASSPPPRLAFGELFF. The CDR3 DNA reads as TGCGCCAGCAGCCCTCCCCCGCGACTAGCGTTCGGGGAGCTGTTTTTT.

This chain joins TRBV19 and TRBJ1-2, with D possibly TRBD1 on 6 matching bases. The V gene lost 6 bases and the J gene lost 2 bases, with 13 bases spanning the gap. CDR3 size: 14 residues. Germline assignment: CDR1 LNHDA and CDR2 SQIVND (reference sequence). CDR3 sequence (DNA): TGTGCCAGTAGCGCACAGGGTGGAAACTATGGCTACACCTTC. Translating it yields CASSAQGGNYGYTF.

The chain couples TRBV4-2 to TRBJ2-5; possibly TRBD2 for D (6 bases). V lost 0 bases and J 5 bases, leaving 10 bases between the germline ends. Germline-derived CDR1 and CDR2 are LGHNA and YNFKEQ. The CDR3 is 14 amino acids. CDR3 residues: CASSQEGGRETQYF. CDR3 sequence (DNA): TGTGCCAGCAGCCAAGAGGGGGGACGGGAGACCCAGTACTTC.

About this clone: The same CDR3 arises from other DNA sequences in this sample as well. The rearrangement joins TRBV18 to TRBJ2-5; D may be TRBD1 (6 bases). There are 13 residues in the CDR3. CDR1 and CDR2 (germline): KGHSH, LQKENI. V was trimmed by 3 bases and J by 2 bases, leaving 7 bases between them. The DNA for the CDR3 is TGTGCCAGCTCACCGGGACAACAAGAGACCCAGTACTTC. It translates to CASSPGQQETQYF. Supplemented by reference TRBV18 and TRBJ2-5, the full variable domain reads NAGVMQNPRHLVRRRGQEARLRCSPMKGHSHVYWYRQLPEEGLKFMVYLQKENIIDESGMPKERFSAEFPKEGPSILRIQQVVRGDSAAYFCASSPGQQETQYFGPGTRLLVL.

This clone occurred once. V is TRBV9 and J is TRBJ2-3; the D gene is possibly TRBD2 (6 bases). V was clipped by 2 bases and J by 2 bases, with 18 bases between them. The germline V gene has CDR1 SGDLS and CDR2 YYNGEE. The CDR3 is 17 residues long. The CDR3 DNA reads TGTGCCAGCAGCGTGGCCCTTTCGGGAGCGGCCACAGATACGCAGTATTTT. Encoded protein: CASSVALSGAATDTQYF.

The rearrangement joins TRBV5-1 to TRBJ2-3; either TRBD1 or TRBD2 may fit D (6 bases each). Germline-derived CDR1 and CDR2 are SGHRS and YFSETQ. Trimming left V 7 bases short and J 1 base short, with 13 bases between. The CDR3 covers 14 residues. The CDR3 nucleotides are TGCGCCAGCCGACCGAGGGGGGGCACAGATACGCAGTATTTT. It encodes CASRPRGGTDTQYF.

The rearrangement uses TRBV6-6 and TRBJ1-5; TRBD1 agrees at 8 bases. Germline CDR1 reads MNHNY; CDR2 reads SVGAGI (reference sequence). J was trimmed by 7 bases and V by 5 bases; bases with no gene match: 4. This CDR3 region has 13 residues. The CDR3 loop reads CASSRQGWQPQHF. The CDR3 coding sequence is TGTGCCAGCAGTCGACAGGGGTGGCAGCCCCAGCATTTT.

This clone was seen once. J is TRBJ2-5 and V is TRBV19; 8 bases match TRBD1. The V and J ends lost 8 bases and 2 bases, in that order; junction bases with no gene match: 10. The CDR3 is 15 residues long. Germline V gives CDR1 LNHDA, CDR2 SQIVND (reference sequence). The CDR3 protein is CASRGQGTTQETQYF. The CDR3 region has the DNA TGTGCCAGTCGCGGACAGGGAACAACTCAAGAGACCCAGTACTTC.

CDR3 sequence reads: CASSLGFRGPSYEQYF. For the CDR3, the DNA is TGCGCCAGCAGCTTGGGATTCAGGGGACCCTCCTACGAGCAGTACTTC. V usage is TRBV5-1 and J usage is TRBJ2-7; D might be TRBD1 (6 bases). V lost 0 bases and J 0 bases, leaving 13 bases between the germline ends. CDR1 and CDR2 from the germline V gene are SGHRS and YFSETQ. CDR3 length: 16 residues.

V usage is TRBV25-1 and J usage is TRBJ2-3; 10 bases map to TRBD2. CDR3 size: 16 residues. V lost 0 bases and J lost 4; bases outside the gene matches: 4. Germline V CDR1 and CDR2: MGHDK, SYGVNS. The DNA for the CDR3 is TGTGCCAGCAGTGAATATGGGACTAGCGTTCCAGATACGCAGTATTTT. This codes for CASSEYGTSVPDTQYF.

The chain combines TRBV5-1 with TRBJ2-3, with D perhaps TRBD2 (5 bases). From germline, CDR1 is SGHRS and CDR2 YFSETQ. CDR3 size: 15 residues. Trimming left V 2 bases short and J 3 bases short, with 13 bases between. The CDR3 loop reads CASSLAERRTDTQYF. The CDR3, as DNA: TGCGCCAGCAGCTTAGCGGAGAGGAGGACAGATACGCAGTATTTT.

The gene calls are TRBV27 and TRBJ2-4, with TRBD1 identical over 9 bases. Germline CDR1 MNHEY, CDR2 SMNVEV (reference sequence). The CDR3 consists of 19 residues. Trimming took 5 bases from V and 2 from J; bases not matched to a gene: 16. CDR3 DNA: TGTGCCAGCAGTGCCTACCTACAGGGGGCAGGGGGTACCAAAAACATTCAGTACTTC. It yields the protein CASSAYLQGAGGTKNIQYF.

This chain uses TRBV2 with TRBJ2-5, with D hard to call. The germline V and J ends were trimmed by 3 bases and 1 base, with 6 bases remaining between them. Germline values: CDR1 SNHLY, CDR2 FYNNEI. The CDR3 totals 13 residues. For the CDR3, the DNA is TGTGCCAGCAGTGATGTCAGCCAAGAGACCCAGTACTTC. This sequence encodes CASSDVSQETQYF.